This T cell receptor beta chain was sequenced in a study of cytomegalovirus exposure and HLA in healthy donors. Study-level points and caveats: Researchers left out some V segments, among them TRBV6-2 and TRBV6-3, as indistinguishable. The productive fraction for most TCR beta V segments was about 87% or about 30% in an earlier analysis.

CDR1 and CDR2 (germline): MNHEY, SMNVEV (reference sequence). This CDR3 has 15 amino acids. V lost 4 bases and J lost 3; bases outside the gene matches: 4. Amplification used 60 Vbeta primers and 13 Jbeta primers. Original processing methods: A later analysis counted approximately 88 million unique TCR beta chains, around 11 million shared. Clones were read by immunoSEQ multiplex PCR, and TCRdb kept only the in-frame ones, dropping some. V and J calls plus clone size are reproduced from that table; the DNA served to infer D and trimming. The sample lists 150,000 to 180,000 clones; 75% to 85% were seen once. About this clone itself: The antigen remains undetermined.

This sequence was found in a man between 25 and 39 years old in good health and CMV-seropositive. Sequencing used PBMCs. This chain connects TRBV27 to TRBJ2-1; 9 nucleotides line up with TRBD1. The CDR3 reads CASSSGTGYYNEQFF. The CDR3, as DNA: TGTGCCAGCAGTTCCGGGACAGGGTACTACAATGAGCAGTTCTTC.